Below, 16 T cell receptor beta chains from the same sample are listed, as sequenced in a study of blood T cells in healthy people across ages (dated by TCRdb to about 2015). Libraries were made using 5' RACE. TCRdb lists the instrument as Illumina HiSeq 2500. A second PCR of about 7 to 12 cycles was run with a J-beta primer mix and a sample-barcoded 5' primer. TCRdb reworked the public reads: Q25 trimming with fastp, MiXCR clone assembly, productive beta chains retained. Rows matching on CDR3 protein sequence are summarized as one entry with the most common DNA and genes. Present in this sample are a few hundred thousand distinct CDR3 sequences, approximately 47% of which were seen just once. The top ten constitute 45% to 55% of the sample. The specimen was blood. The receptors shown here come from a man between 60 and 75 years old in good health.

This chain connects TRBV27 to TRBJ2-7; D is possibly TRBD2 (6 bases). There are 15 residues in the CDR3. Germline V gives CDR1 MNHEY, CDR2 SMNVEV (reference sequence). The ends were cut back, 5 bases at V and 7 bases at J, with 21 bases in the middle. CDR3 protein: CASSPRTGVSGEQYF. The CDR3 DNA sequence: TGTGCCAGCAGTCCCAGGACGGGGGTGTCGGGAGAGCAGTACTTC.

This clonotype turned up a few times. The chain joins TRBV20-1 to TRBJ2-1, with 11 bases fitting TRBD2. Germline CDR1 is DFQATT and CDR2 is SNEGSKA (reference sequence). This CDR3 spans 16 amino acids. The V and J ends lost 1 base and 5 bases, in that order; junction bases with no gene match: 7. CDR3 amino acids: CSARAPLAGDNNEQFF. CDR3 nucleotide sequence: TGCAGTGCTAGAGCCCCACTAGCGGGAGACAACAATGAGCAGTTCTTC.

This clonotype was detected a few times. The rearrangement links TRBV21-1 to TRBJ2-7; the DNA was not compared with TRBD2, the D call given in the table. TRBJ2-5 explains the end of the DNA better; the J call may be wrong. TRBV21-1 is labeled a pseudogene. The CDR3 has 20 residues. The CDR3: CASSKSTSRGWTTFLKTQYF. The CDR3 DNA is TGTGCCAGCAGCAAAAGTACTAGCAGGGGATGGACCACCTTTTTGAAGACCCAGTACTTC.

This clonotype was counted once. The junction differs from germline at one of its ends, possibly a read error. The chain carries TRBV6-1 and TRBJ2-1; 10 bases agree with TRBD2. The germline CDR1 and CDR2 sequences are MNHNS and SASEGT. CDR3 size: 17 residues. CDR3 DNA sequence: TGTGCCAGCACCCGAGGAACTAGCGGGGTCACCTACAATAAGCAGTTCTTC. This sequence encodes CASTRGTSGVTYNKQFF.

This clonotype was counted a few times. The rearrangement joins TRBV9 to TRBJ2-5; 12 nucleotides line up with TRBD2. This CDR3 has 17 residues. V trimming: 3 bases; J trimming: 2 bases; junction bases outside the gene matches: 8. Germline assignment: CDR1 SGDLS and CDR2 YYNGEE. The CDR3 nucleotides read TGTGCCAGCAGCGCCCTAGCGGGGGGGGGACCTCAAGAGACCCAGTACTTC. As protein: CASSALAGGGPQETQYF.

This clonotype was found a few times. The chain is built from TRBV15 and TRBJ2-5; TRBD1 aligns across 8 bases. The CDR3 consists of 14 residues. The V segment lost 2 bases and the J segment 6 bases; nucleotides outside the gene matches: 5. The germline V gene encodes CDR1 LNHNV and CDR2 YYDKDF (reference sequence). CDR3 nucleotides: TGTGCCACCAGCAGACCTGACAGGGGACAGACCCAGTACTTC. Residues: CATSRPDRGQTQYF.

In its sample, this clonotype was seen once. The CDR3 here is CASSPGLAGTSYEQYF. The CDR3 DNA sequence: TGCGCCAGCAGCCCCGGACTAGCGGGGACCTCCTACGAGCAGTACTTC. V usage is TRBV4-3 and J usage is TRBJ2-7; 12 positions match TRBD2. J lost 0 bases, V lost 4 bases, and 4 bases had no gene match. The CDR3 is 16 residues long. Germline CDR1 reads LGHNA; CDR2 reads YSLEER.

This clonotype turned up a few times. V and J are TRBV29-1 and TRBJ2-4; 8 bases match TRBD1. This CDR3 region has 14 residues. Germline loops: CDR1 SQVTM, CDR2 ANQGSEA. J gave up 1 base and V 7 bases, and 6 bases lay outside the gene matches. The CDR3 nucleotides are TGCAGCGCCAGGGGGCCTGGTGCCAAAAACATTCAGTACTTC. It is translated as CSARGPGAKNIQYF. Supplemented by reference TRBV29-1 and TRBJ2-4, the full variable domain reads SAVISQKPSRDICQRGTSLTIQCQVDSQVTMMFWYRQQPGQSLTLIATANQGSEATYESGFVIDKFPISRPNLTFSTLTVSNMSPEDSSIYLCSARGPGAKNIQYFGAGTRLSVL.

A word on this clonotype: Given a much more abundant clone one base away, this may be a read error. The chain couples TRBV14 to TRBJ2-5, with D uncertain. Germline V gives CDR1 SGHDN, CDR2 FVKESK. This CDR3 spans 13 amino acids. The CDR3 coding sequence is TGTACCAGCAGCCAAGATCTGAACAATAAGCAGTACTTC. Translated, it gives CTSSQDLNNKQYF.

This clonotype was observed many times. CDR3 amino acids: CASSTRQTYNEQFF. In DNA, the CDR3 is TGTGCCAGCAGCACCAGACAGACGTACAATGAGCAGTTCTTC. The V gene is TRBV7-2, the J gene TRBJ2-1, with TRBD1 as a possible D gene (5 bases). The CDR3 has 14 amino acids. Germline V gene sequence: CDR1 SGHTA, CDR2 FQGNSA. V dropped 5 bases and J dropped 4 bases, with 12 bases sitting between them.

The chain is built from TRBV7-9 and TRBJ1-2; TRBD1 matches at 9 bases. The CDR3 runs 17 residues. CDR1 and CDR2 from the germline V gene are SEHNR and FQNEAQ (reference sequence). The V gene end was trimmed by 4 bases and the J gene end by 3 bases; junction bases not matched to a gene: 12. The DNA of the CDR3 is TGTGCCAGCAGCTCCATCCGGGACAGGGATATGTACTATGGCTACACCTTC. This codes for CASSSIRDRDMYYGYTF.

This clonotype was seen many times. This chain uses TRBV27 with TRBJ2-3; 11 nucleotides line up with TRBD2. The CDR3 spans 16 residues. Per germline, CDR1 MNHEY and CDR2 SMNVEV (reference sequence). V dropped 4 bases and J dropped 3; count of bases not matched to a gene: 6. CDR3 in amino acids: CASSSPGTSGTDTQYF. CDR3 in DNA: TGTGCCAGCAGTTCACCCGGGACTAGCGGAACAGATACGCAGTATTTT.

This clonotype was picked up many times. The chain uses TRBV6-5 and TRBJ2-7, with D perhaps given as TRBD1 or TRBD2 (5 bases each). V was trimmed by 6 bases and J by 5 bases, leaving 17 bases between them. Germline assignment: CDR1 MNHEY and CDR2 SVGAGI. There are 14 residues in the CDR3. The chain's CDR3 is CASSLGTVRDEQYF. As DNA, the CDR3 is TGTGCCAGCAGCTTGGGGACGGTGAGAGACGAGCAGTACTTC.

The chain links TRBV5-1 to TRBJ2-2, with D possibly being TRBD2 (5 bases). Germline lookup yields CDR1 SGHRS and CDR2 YFSETQ. CDR3 length: 16 residues. Trimming took 0 bases from V and 4 from J, leaving 13 bases between them. CDR3 nucleotide sequence: TGCGCCAGCAGCTTGGCGGGGATCCAATCCACCGGGGAGCTGTTTTTT. Protein product: CASSLAGIQSTGELFF.

The chain links TRBV20-1 to TRBJ2-1, with 10 bases matching TRBD1. The length of the CDR3 is 14 residues. Germline trimming cut 0 bases from V and 9 bases from J; bases unmatched to any gene: 5. Germline assignment: CDR1 DFQATT and CDR2 SNEGSKA (reference sequence). The CDR3 coding sequence is TGCAGTGCTAGAGAGGACAGGGGGTATAGTGAGCAGTTCTTC. Protein product: CSAREDRGYSEQFF.

CDR3 region: CASSWPAGGFYEQYF. The CDR3 bases are TGTGCCAGCAGCTGGCCAGCGGGAGGGTTCTACGAGCAGTACTTC. The rearrangement joins TRBV7-9 to TRBJ2-4, with 10 bases fitting TRBD2. The DNA end is a closer match to TRBJ2-7, so the J assignment may be wrong. This CDR3 contains 15 residues. The germline V gene has CDR1 SEHNR and CDR2 FQNEAQ (reference sequence).